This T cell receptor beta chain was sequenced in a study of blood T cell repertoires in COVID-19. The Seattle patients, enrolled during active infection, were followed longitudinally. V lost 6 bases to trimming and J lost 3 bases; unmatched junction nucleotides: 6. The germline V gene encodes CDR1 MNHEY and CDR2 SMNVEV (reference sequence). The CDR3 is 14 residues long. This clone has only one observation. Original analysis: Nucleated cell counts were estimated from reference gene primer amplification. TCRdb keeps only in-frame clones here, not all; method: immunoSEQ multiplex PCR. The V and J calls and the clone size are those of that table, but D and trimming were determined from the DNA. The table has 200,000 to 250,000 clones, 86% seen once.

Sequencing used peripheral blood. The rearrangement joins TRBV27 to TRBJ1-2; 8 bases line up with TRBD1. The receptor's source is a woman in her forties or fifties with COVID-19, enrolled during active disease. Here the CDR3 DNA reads TGTGCCAGCAGCTGGACAGGGTCGGACTATGGCTACACCTTC. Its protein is CASSWTGSDYGYTF.